This T cell receptor beta chain was sequenced in a study of CD4 and CD8 cells across lung adenocarcinoma regions. CDR1 MNHNS and CDR2 SASEGT come from the germline V gene. V was trimmed by 8 bases and J by 4 bases, leaving 20 bases between them. The CDR3 runs to 15 residues. From the PCR reads, TCRdb called clonotypes with MiXCR, one entry per CDR3 protein. The table lists 5,000 to 7,000 distinct CDR3 sequences, 51% of them singletons. V and J are TRBV6-1 and TRBJ1-1; D is ambiguous. The sequenced sample consisted of CD4+ T cells from the center of a lung tumor. The origin of this receptor is a female donor with lung adenocarcinoma. The CD4 and CD8 labels of this study may be unreliable. CDR3: CASGSRSGLGTEAFF. DNA of the CDR3: TGTGCCAGCGGAAGCCGGTCTGGCCTCGGCACTGAAGCTTTCTTT.